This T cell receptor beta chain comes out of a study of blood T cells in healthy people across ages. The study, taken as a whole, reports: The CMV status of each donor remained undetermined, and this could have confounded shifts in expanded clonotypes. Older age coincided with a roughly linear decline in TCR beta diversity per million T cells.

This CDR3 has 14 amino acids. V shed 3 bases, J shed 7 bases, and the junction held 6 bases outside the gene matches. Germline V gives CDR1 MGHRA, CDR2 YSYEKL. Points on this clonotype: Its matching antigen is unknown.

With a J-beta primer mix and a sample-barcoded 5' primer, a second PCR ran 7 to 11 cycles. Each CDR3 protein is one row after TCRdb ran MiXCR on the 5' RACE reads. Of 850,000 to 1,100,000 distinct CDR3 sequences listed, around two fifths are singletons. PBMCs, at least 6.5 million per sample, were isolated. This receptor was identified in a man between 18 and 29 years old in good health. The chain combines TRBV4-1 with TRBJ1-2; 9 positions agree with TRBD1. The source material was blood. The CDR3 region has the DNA TGCGCCAGCAGCCAGATACAGGGGGCTGGTGGCTACACCTTC. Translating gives CASSQIQGAGGYTF.